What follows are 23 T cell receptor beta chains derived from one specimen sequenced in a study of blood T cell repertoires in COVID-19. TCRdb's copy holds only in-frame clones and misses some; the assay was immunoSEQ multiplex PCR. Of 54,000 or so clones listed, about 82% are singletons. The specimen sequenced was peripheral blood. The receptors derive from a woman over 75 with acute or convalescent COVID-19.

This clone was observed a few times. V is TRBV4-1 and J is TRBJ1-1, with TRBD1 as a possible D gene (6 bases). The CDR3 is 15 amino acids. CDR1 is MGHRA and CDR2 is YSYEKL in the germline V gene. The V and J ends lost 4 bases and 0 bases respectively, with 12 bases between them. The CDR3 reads CASSPLGHMNTEAFF. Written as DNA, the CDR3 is TGCGCCAGCAGCCCCCTGGGACACATGAACACTGAAGCTTTCTTT.

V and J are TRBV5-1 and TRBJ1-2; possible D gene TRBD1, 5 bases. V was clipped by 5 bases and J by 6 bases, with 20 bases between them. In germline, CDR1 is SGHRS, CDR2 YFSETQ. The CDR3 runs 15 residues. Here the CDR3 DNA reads TGCGCCAGCAGTTCAAGCTCAGGGTTAGTAAATGGCTACACCTTC. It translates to CASSSSSGLVNGYTF.

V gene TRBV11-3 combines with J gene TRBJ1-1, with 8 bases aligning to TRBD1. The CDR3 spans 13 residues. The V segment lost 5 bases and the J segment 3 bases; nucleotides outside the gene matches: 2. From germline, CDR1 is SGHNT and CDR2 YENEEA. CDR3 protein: CASSRTGYTEAFF. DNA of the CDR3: TGTGCCAGCAGCCGGACAGGGTACACTGAAGCTTTCTTT.

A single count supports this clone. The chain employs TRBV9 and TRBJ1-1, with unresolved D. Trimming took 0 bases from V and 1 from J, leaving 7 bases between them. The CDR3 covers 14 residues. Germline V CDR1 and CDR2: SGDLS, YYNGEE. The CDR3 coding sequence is TGTGCCAGCAGCGTAGCAACAGAGAACACTGAAGCTTTCTTT. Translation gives CASSVATENTEAFF.

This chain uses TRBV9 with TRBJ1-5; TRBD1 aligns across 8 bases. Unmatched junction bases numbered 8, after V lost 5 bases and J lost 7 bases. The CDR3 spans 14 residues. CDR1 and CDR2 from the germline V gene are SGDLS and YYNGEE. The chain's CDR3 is CASRGQGAGQPQHF. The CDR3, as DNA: TGTGCCAGCAGGGGTCAGGGGGCTGGGCAGCCCCAGCATTTT.

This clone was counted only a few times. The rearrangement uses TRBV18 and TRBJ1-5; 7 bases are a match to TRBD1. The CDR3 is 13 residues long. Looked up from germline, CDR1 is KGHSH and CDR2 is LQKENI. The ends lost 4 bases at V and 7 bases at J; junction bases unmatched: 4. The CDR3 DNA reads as TGTGCCAGCTCACTCGACAGGGAACAGCCCCAGCATTTT. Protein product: CASSLDREQPQHF.

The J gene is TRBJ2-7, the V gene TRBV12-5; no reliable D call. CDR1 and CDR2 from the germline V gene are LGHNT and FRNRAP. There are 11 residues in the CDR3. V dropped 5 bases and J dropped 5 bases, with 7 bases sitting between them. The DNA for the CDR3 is TGTGCTAGTGGTCCCCTTGACGAGCAGTACTTC. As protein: CASGPLDEQYF.

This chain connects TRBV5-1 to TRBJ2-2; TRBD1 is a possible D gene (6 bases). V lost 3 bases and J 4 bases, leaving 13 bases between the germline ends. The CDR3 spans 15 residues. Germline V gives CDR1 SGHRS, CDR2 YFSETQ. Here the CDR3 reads CASSWKTGFTGELFF. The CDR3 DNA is TGCGCCAGCAGCTGGAAGACAGGATTCACCGGGGAGCTGTTTTTT. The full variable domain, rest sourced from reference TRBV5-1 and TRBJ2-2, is KAGVTQTPRYLIKTRGQQVTLSCSPISGHRSVSWYQQTPGQGLQFLFEYFSETQRNKGNFPGRFSGRQFSNSRSEMNVSTLELGDSALYLCASSWKTGFTGELFFGEGSRLTVL.

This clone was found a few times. The CDR3 here is CASSVNPTVEQFF. The CDR3 DNA is TGTGCCAGCAGTGTGAATCCAACTGTTGAGCAGTTCTTC. The J gene is TRBJ2-1, the V gene TRBV2; unclear D gene. The CDR3 runs 13 residues. V lost 4 bases to trimming and J lost 9 bases, with 13 bases between them. CDR1 is SNHLY, CDR2 FYNNEI, per germline.

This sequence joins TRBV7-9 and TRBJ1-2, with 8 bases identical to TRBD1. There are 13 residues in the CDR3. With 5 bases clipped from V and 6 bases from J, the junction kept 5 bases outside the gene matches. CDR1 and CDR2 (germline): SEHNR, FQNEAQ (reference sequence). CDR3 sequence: CASSLRQGNGYTF. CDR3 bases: TGTGCCAGCAGCCTCCGACAGGGGAATGGCTACACCTTC. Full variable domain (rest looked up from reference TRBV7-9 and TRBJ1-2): DTGVSQNPRHKITKRGQNVTFRCDPISEHNRLYWYRQTLGQGPEFLTYFQNEAQLEKSRLLSDRFSAERPKGSFSTLEIQRTEQGDSAMYLCASSLRQGNGYTFGSGTRLTVV.

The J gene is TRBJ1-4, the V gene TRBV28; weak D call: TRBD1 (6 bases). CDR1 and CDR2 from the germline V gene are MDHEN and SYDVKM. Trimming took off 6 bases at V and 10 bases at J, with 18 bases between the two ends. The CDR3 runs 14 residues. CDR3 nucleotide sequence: TGTGCCAGCAGAGCCCAGGGGCCCCTCGGAAAACTGTTTTTT. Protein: CASRAQGPLGKLFF.

CDR3 sequence reads: CATSDPQRGGLGTDTQYF. In DNA, the CDR3 is TGTGCCACCAGTGACCCCCAGCGGGGGGGCCTGGGCACAGATACGCAGTATTTT. This rearrangement joins TRBV24-1 to TRBJ2-3; 10 bases fit TRBD2. J gave up 1 base and V 4 bases, and 10 bases lay outside the gene matches. The CDR3 extends over 18 amino acids. Per the germline V gene, CDR1 is KGHDR and CDR2 is SFDVKD.

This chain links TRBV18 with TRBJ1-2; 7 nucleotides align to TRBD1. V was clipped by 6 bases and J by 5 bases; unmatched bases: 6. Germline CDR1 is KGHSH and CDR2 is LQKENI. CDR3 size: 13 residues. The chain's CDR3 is CASSYGQDYGYTF. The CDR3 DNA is TGTGCCAGCTCTTACGGACAGGATTATGGCTACACCTTC.

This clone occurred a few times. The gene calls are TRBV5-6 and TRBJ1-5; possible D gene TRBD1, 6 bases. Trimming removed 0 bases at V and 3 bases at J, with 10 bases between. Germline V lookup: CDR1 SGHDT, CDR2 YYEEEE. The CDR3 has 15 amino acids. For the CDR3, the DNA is TGTGCCAGCAGCTTGGGACAGGTGCCCAATCAGCCCCAGCATTTT. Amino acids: CASSLGQVPNQPQHF.

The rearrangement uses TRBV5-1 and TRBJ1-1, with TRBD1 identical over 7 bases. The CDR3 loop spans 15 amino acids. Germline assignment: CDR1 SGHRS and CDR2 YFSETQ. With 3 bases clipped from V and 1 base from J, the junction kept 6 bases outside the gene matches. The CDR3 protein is CASSYRQGSNTEAFF. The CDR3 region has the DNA TGCGCCAGCAGCTATAGACAGGGATCGAACACTGAAGCTTTCTTT. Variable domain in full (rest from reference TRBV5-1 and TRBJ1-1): KAGVTQTPRYLIKTRGQQVTLSCSPISGHRSVSWYQQTPGQGLQFLFEYFSETQRNKGNFPGRFSGRQFSNSRSEMNVSTLELGDSALYLCASSYRQGSNTEAFFGQGTRLTVV.

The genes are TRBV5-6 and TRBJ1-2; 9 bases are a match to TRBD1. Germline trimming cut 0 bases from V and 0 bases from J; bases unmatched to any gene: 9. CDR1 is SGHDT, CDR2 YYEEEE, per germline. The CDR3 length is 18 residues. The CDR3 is CASSLVWGQGAANYGYTF. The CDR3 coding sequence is TGTGCCAGCAGCTTGGTGTGGGGACAGGGTGCCGCTAACTATGGCTACACCTTC.

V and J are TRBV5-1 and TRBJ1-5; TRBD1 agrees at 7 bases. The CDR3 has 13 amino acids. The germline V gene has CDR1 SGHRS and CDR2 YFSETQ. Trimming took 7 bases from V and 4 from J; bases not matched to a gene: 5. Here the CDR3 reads CASRDSLNQPQHF. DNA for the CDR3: TGCGCCAGCCGGGACAGCCTTAATCAGCCCCAGCATTTT. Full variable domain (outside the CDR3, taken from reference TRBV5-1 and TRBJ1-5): KAGVTQTPRYLIKTRGQQVTLSCSPISGHRSVSWYQQTPGQGLQFLFEYFSETQRNKGNFPGRFSGRQFSNSRSEMNVSTLELGDSALYLCASRDSLNQPQHFGDGTRLSIL.

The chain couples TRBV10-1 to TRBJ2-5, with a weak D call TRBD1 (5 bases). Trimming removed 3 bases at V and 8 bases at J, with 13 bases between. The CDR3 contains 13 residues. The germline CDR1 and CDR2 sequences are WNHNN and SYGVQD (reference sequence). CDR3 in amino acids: CASSEGVGVTQYF. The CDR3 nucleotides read TGCGCCAGCAGTGAAGGTGTAGGGGTCACCCAGTACTTC.

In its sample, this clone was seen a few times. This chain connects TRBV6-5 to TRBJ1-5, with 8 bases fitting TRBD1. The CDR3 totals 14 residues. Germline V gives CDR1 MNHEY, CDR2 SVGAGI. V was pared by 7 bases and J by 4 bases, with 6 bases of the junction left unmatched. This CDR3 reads CASIRTGPNQPQHF. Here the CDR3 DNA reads TGTGCCAGCATCAGGACAGGGCCGAATCAGCCCCAGCATTTT.

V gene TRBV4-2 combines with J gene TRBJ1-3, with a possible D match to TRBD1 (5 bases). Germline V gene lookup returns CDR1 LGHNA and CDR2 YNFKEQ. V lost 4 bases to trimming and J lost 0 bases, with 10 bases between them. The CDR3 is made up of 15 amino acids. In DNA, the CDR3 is TGTGCCAGCAGCCCGACAGCAAACTCTGGAAACACCATATATTTT. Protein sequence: CASSPTANSGNTIYF.

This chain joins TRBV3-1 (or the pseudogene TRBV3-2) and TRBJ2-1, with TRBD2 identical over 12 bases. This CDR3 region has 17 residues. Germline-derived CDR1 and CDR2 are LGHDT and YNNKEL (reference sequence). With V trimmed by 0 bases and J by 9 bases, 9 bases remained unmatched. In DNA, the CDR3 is TGTGCCAGCAGCCAAGATTTGACTAGCGGGAGTATTGCTGAGCAGTTCTTC. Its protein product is CASSQDLTSGSIAEQFF.

This CDR3 is CASSLYNRGPGEQYF. In nucleotides, the CDR3 is TGTGCCAGCAGTTTATATAACAGAGGGCCGGGCGAGCAGTACTTC. V and J are TRBV28 and TRBJ2-7; D is possibly TRBD2 (5 bases). Germline loops: CDR1 MDHEN, CDR2 SYDVKM. V was pared by 1 base and J by 6 bases, with 16 bases between. The CDR3 is 15 residues long.

The CDR3 is CASSVAPSGGASNTGELFF. CDR3 sequence (DNA): TGTGCCAGCAGCGTAGCACCTAGCGGGGGGGCCTCGAACACCGGGGAGCTGTTTTTT. The V and J genes are TRBV9 and TRBJ2-2; 12 nucleotides line up with TRBD2. V shed 0 bases, J shed 0 bases, and the junction held 6 bases outside the gene matches. The CDR3 loop spans 19 amino acids. Germline V gene lookup returns CDR1 SGDLS and CDR2 YYNGEE.